The 32 T cell receptor beta chains given below trace back to one sample, sequenced in a study of T cell responses to AZD1222 COVID-19 vaccine. This table comes from immunoSEQ multiplex PCR, and its TCRdb copy is limited to in-frame clones, with some not included. This sample has around 170,000 clones, with around 90% found just once. The specimen was peripheral blood, collected 28 days after the second AZD1222 dose. The source is an adult who received the AZD1222 COVID-19 vaccine.

The chain couples TRBV7-2 to TRBJ2-1; 9 nucleotides line up with TRBD2. The CDR3 is made up of 15 amino acids. Looked up from germline, CDR1 is SGHTA and CDR2 is FQGNSA. The junction had 4 bases not matched to a gene; V was cut back by 1 base and J by 6 bases. The CDR3 coding sequence is TGTGCCAGCAGCTTAGGCGGGGGGGCCAGCAATGAGCAGTTCTTC. This sequence encodes CASSLGGGASNEQFF.

The chain has TRBV7-8 and TRBJ1-1; 8 nucleotides match TRBD1. This CDR3 comprises 15 residues. V gave up 8 bases and J gave up 1 base; unmatched junction bases: 9. Germline CDR1 is SGHVS and CDR2 is FQNEAQ. The CDR3 DNA reads TGTGCCAGCTACCGGGACAGGAGATCGAACACTGAAGCTTTCTTT. It specifies CASYRDRRSNTEAFF.

This clone appeared a few times. The rearrangement links TRBV28 to TRBJ2-5, with 7 bases aligning to TRBD2. This CDR3 spans 15 amino acids. V was clipped by 4 bases and J by 2 bases; unmatched bases: 7. Germline CDR1 is MDHEN and CDR2 is SYDVKM. CDR3 protein: CASSSYGLEQETQYF. In DNA form, the CDR3 reads TGTGCCAGCAGTTCGTACGGACTAGAACAAGAGACCCAGTACTTC.

The rearrangement links TRBV9 to TRBJ1-4; TRBD1 might be the D (5 bases). V lost 0 bases, J lost 4 bases, and 10 bases lay in between. CDR1 is SGDLS, CDR2 YYNGEE, per germline. The CDR3 is 15 amino acids. The CDR3 loop reads CASSVAGTLNEKLFF. The CDR3 DNA is TGTGCCAGCAGCGTAGCCGGGACCCTTAATGAAAAACTGTTTTTT.

The V and J genes are TRBV7-9 and TRBJ2-7; TRBD2 matches 7 bases. In germline, CDR1 is SEHNR, CDR2 FQNEAQ (reference sequence). The CDR3 spans 13 residues. Unmatched junction bases numbered 1, after V lost 5 bases and J lost 0 bases. DNA for the CDR3: TGTGCCAGCAGCCCTAGCGGCTCCTACGAGCAGTACTTC. Translated, it gives CASSPSGSYEQYF.

This chain links TRBV20-1 with TRBJ1-2; D is uncertain. Germline V gene lookup returns CDR1 DFQATT and CDR2 SNEGSKA (reference sequence). This CDR3 region has 10 residues. Between the trimmed V and J ends, which lost 6 bases and 1 base, there was a span of 3 bases. The CDR3 here is CSAFNYGYTF. In nucleotides, the CDR3 is TGCAGTGCCTTTAACTATGGCTACACCTTC.

The CDR3 sequence is CASNPPGGAREQYF. The CDR3 DNA reads TGTGCCAGCAACCCTCCGGGGGGGGCTCGGGAGCAGTACTTC. The J gene is TRBJ2-7, the V gene TRBV28, with 8 nucleotides matching TRBD2. The CDR3 contains 14 residues. V lost 7 bases to trimming and J lost 7 bases; unmatched junction nucleotides: 12. The germline gives CDR1 MDHEN, CDR2 SYDVKM. The full variable domain, its missing parts supplied by reference TRBV28 and TRBJ2-7, is DVKVTQSSRYLVKRTGEKVFLECVQDMDHENMFWYRQDPGLGLRLIYFSYDVKMKEKGDIPEGYSVSREKKERFSLILESASTNQTSMYLCASNPPGGAREQYFGPGTRLTVT.

The chain is built from TRBV5-1 and TRBJ1-5; D ambiguous. Trimming removed 4 bases from V and 0 bases from J, with 11 bases in between. The germline gives CDR1 SGHRS, CDR2 YFSETQ. The CDR3 is 15 amino acids. The CDR3: CASSIDGYSNQPQHF. The DNA of the CDR3 is TGCGCCAGCAGCATCGACGGGTATAGCAATCAGCCCCAGCATTTT.

The chain recombines TRBV18 with TRBJ1-5; D is undetermined. CDR1 and CDR2 (germline): KGHSH, LQKENI. With 2 bases removed from V and 2 bases from J, the gap between germline ends came to 13 bases. The CDR3 runs 16 residues. CDR3 nucleotides: TGTGCCAGCTCACCATCGGCGGGTGAGGGCAATCAGCCCCAGCATTTT. It yields the protein CASSPSAGEGNQPQHF.

The chain carries TRBV18 and TRBJ1-1; TRBD1 matches 9 bases. The CDR3 has 15 amino acids. Germline lookup yields CDR1 KGHSH and CDR2 LQKENI. Trimming cost V 0 bases and J 4 bases; bases outside gene matches: 3. CDR3 nucleotides: TGTGCCAGCTCACCACCGGGACAGGGTTCCACTGAAGCTTTCTTT. Protein sequence: CASSPPGQGSTEAFF.

This clone occurred once. The rearrangement uses TRBV6-5 and TRBJ1-3; D is undetermined. V lost 2 bases and J 2 bases, leaving 7 bases between the germline ends. Germline V gene data show CDR1 as MNHEY and CDR2 as SVGAGI. This CDR3 region has 14 residues. The CDR3 sequence: CASSYADAGNTIYF. CDR3 in DNA: TGTGCCAGCAGTTACGCGGACGCTGGAAACACCATATATTTT.

The V gene is TRBV7-2, the J gene TRBJ1-1; D is ambiguous. The CDR3 contains 14 residues. With 2 bases removed from V and 0 bases from J, the gap between germline ends came to 7 bases. Germline V gene data show CDR1 as SGHTA and CDR2 as FQGNSA. The DNA of the CDR3 is TGTGCCAGCAGCTTACAGCCGATGAACACTGAAGCTTTCTTT. Its protein product is CASSLQPMNTEAFF. Variable domain in full (rest from reference TRBV7-2 and TRBJ1-1): GAGVSQSPSNKVTEKGKDVELRCDPISGHTALYWYRQSLGQGLEFLIYFQGNSAPDKSGLPSDRFSAERTGGSVSTLTIQRTQQEDSAVYLCASSLQPMNTEAFFGQGTRLTVV.

V is TRBV11-3 and J is TRBJ2-2; D tentatively fits TRBD1 or TRBD2 (5 bases each). V lost 1 base, J lost 5 bases, and 14 bases lay in between. CDR1 and CDR2 from the germline V gene are SGHNT and YENEEA. The CDR3 is 16 amino acids. CDR3 DNA sequence: TGTGCCAGCAGCTTAGTTTGGGACGGCGGAACCGGGGAGCTGTTTTTT. Encoded protein: CASSLVWDGGTGELFF.

The rearrangement joins TRBV19 to TRBJ2-1; D uncertain. Trimming took 4 bases from V and 0 from J, leaving 19 bases between them. CDR1 and CDR2 (germline): LNHDA, SQIVND (reference sequence). The CDR3 extends over 18 amino acids. CDR3 bases: TGTGCCAGTAGTACTCCGGGCTTAATCTACCGCTCCTACAATGAGCAGTTCTTC. It encodes CASSTPGLIYRSYNEQFF.

V gene TRBV5-1 combines with J gene TRBJ1-5; maybe TRBD1 (5 bases). This CDR3 comprises 15 residues. Between the trimmed V and J ends, which lost 5 bases and 4 bases, there was a span of 16 bases. The germline V gene has CDR1 SGHRS and CDR2 YFSETQ. CDR3 residues: CASSSGTGANQPQHF. Written as DNA, the CDR3 is TGCGCCAGCAGTTCCGGTACAGGTGCGAATCAGCCCCAGCATTTT.

The chain is built from TRBV3-1 (or the pseudogene TRBV3-2) and TRBJ1-6; weak D call: TRBD1 (6 bases). V shed 10 bases and J shed 0 bases, with 22 bases lying between them. Germline V gene data show CDR1 as LGHDT and CDR2 as YNNKEL (reference sequence). This CDR3 has 18 residues. The CDR3 region is CATPARGAPVSYNSPLHF. CDR3 coding DNA: TGTGCCACCCCAGCCAGGGGAGCCCCTGTCTCCTATAATTCACCCCTCCACTTT.

This chain connects TRBV7-2 to TRBJ1-2, with 11 bases identical to TRBD1. The CDR3 contains 14 residues. The V gene end was trimmed by 2 bases and the J gene end by 9 bases; junction bases not matched to a gene: 5. CDR1 and CDR2 (germline): SGHTA, FQGNSA. The CDR3 region has the DNA TGTGCCAGCAGCTTACCCGGGACAGGGGGACGCTACACCTTC. Translating it yields CASSLPGTGGRYTF.

V and J are TRBV29-1 and TRBJ2-3, with D perhaps TRBD1 (6 bases). Germline CDR1 reads SQVTM; CDR2 reads ANQGSEA. V gave up 2 bases and J gave up 4 bases, with 7 bases separating them. The CDR3 spans 12 residues. CDR3 sequence reads: CSVEKGADTQYF. In DNA form, the CDR3 reads TGCAGCGTTGAAAAGGGGGCAGATACGCAGTATTTT.

The chain combines TRBV29-1 with TRBJ2-3, with a tentative D call TRBD1 (6 bases). Deletions cut 4 bases from V and 6 bases from J, with 11 bases between. CDR1 and CDR2 from the germline V gene are SQVTM and ANQGSEA. The CDR3 totals 12 residues. CDR3 DNA sequence: TGCAGCGTTGGGGAAGGGGGTGATACGCAGTATTTT. Its translation is CSVGEGGDTQYF.

J is TRBJ1-1 and V is TRBV5-8; TRBD1 matches 11 bases. Germline-derived CDR1 and CDR2 are SGHTS and YDEGEE. V lost 4 bases and J lost 8; bases outside the gene matches: 10. The CDR3 runs 15 residues. The DNA of the CDR3 is TGTGCCAGCAGCCCTCGGACAGGGGGCAAGGGCGAAGCTTTCTTT. Protein sequence: CASSPRTGGKGEAFF.

This clone was observed once. The chain joins TRBV4-2 to TRBJ2-7; TRBD2 agrees at 7 bases. Germline values: CDR1 LGHNA, CDR2 YNFKEQ. This CDR3 region has 16 residues. J lost 5 bases, V lost 0 bases, and 10 bases had no gene match. The CDR3 region has the DNA TGTGCCAGCAGCCAAGAGTTTAGCGGGTTCCTGAACGAGCAGTACTTC. It is translated as CASSQEFSGFLNEQYF.

On this clone: One junction end does not reproduce the germline sequence, and a read error may be involved. The chain combines TRBV10-3 with TRBJ2-4; 13 positions agree with TRBD2. CDR3 length: 16 amino acids. The germline gives CDR1 ENHRY, CDR2 SYGVKD. CDR3 bases: TGTGCCATCAGTTCCGGACTAGCGGGAGCCCAAAACATTCAGTACTTC. It is translated as CAISSGLAGAQNIQYF.

The chain is built from TRBV18 and TRBJ1-2; 10 positions agree with TRBD1. This CDR3 contains 15 residues. The J segment lost 6 bases and the V segment lost 4 bases, leaving 8 bases of the junction unmatched. Germline CDR1 reads KGHSH; CDR2 reads LQKENI. The CDR3 coding sequence is TGTGCCAGCTCACTCGGTGACAGGGGGCATGATGGCTACACCTTC. Its translation: CASSLGDRGHDGYTF.

CDR3 DNA: TGCGCCAGCAGCCAAGGAGCGGGGGACACTGAAGCTTTCTTT. It encodes CASSQGAGDTEAFF. The gene calls are TRBV4-1 and TRBJ1-1; D is perhaps TRBD1 (5 bases). The ends were cut back, 1 base at V and 3 bases at J, with 9 bases in the middle. The CDR3 is 14 amino acids. CDR1 and CDR2 from the germline V gene are MGHRA and YSYEKL.

V and J are TRBV18 and TRBJ1-1; D may be TRBD1 (5 bases). The CDR3 runs to 15 residues. CDR1 is KGHSH, CDR2 LQKENI, per germline. V was cut by 3 bases and J by 1 base, with 12 bases left in between. CDR3 sequence: CASSPGDRPNTEAFF. The CDR3 DNA is TGTGCCAGCTCACCGGGTGACAGACCGAACACTGAAGCTTTCTTT.

This clone was found a few times. The DNA of the CDR3 is TGTGCCAGCACCACCGACCAGAGCGGGAGGACCTACGAGCAGTACTTC. Its protein is CASTTDQSGRTYEQYF. The J gene is TRBJ2-7, the V gene TRBV6-6; 9 nucleotides align to TRBD2. V was clipped by 7 bases and J by 2 bases; unmatched bases: 12. Germline V gene data show CDR1 as MNHNY and CDR2 as SVGAGI (reference sequence). The CDR3 runs 16 residues.

In this sample, this clone turned up once. The V and J genes are TRBV4-2 and TRBJ2-3; D call uncertain. V lost 2 bases to trimming and J lost 2 bases, with 11 bases between them. The CDR3 covers 15 residues. The germline gives CDR1 LGHNA, CDR2 YNFKEQ. In DNA form, the CDR3 reads TGTGCCAGCAGCCAATTATCTGGGTACACAGATACGCAGTATTTT. Its translation: CASSQLSGYTDTQYF.

The rearrangement joins TRBV7-9 to TRBJ2-2; D remains ambiguous. This CDR3 has 13 amino acids. V dropped 5 bases and J dropped 4 bases, with 8 bases sitting between them. In germline, CDR1 is SEHNR, CDR2 FQNEAQ (reference sequence). CDR3 in amino acids: CASSPSGTGELFF. Written as DNA, the CDR3 is TGTGCCAGCAGCCCTTCCGGCACCGGGGAGCTGTTTTTT. Variable domain in full (rest from reference TRBV7-9 and TRBJ2-2): DTGVSQNPRHKITKRGQNVTFRCDPISEHNRLYWYRQTLGQGPEFLTYFQNEAQLEKSRLLSDRFSAERPKGSFSTLEIQRTEQGDSAMYLCASSPSGTGELFFGEGSRLTVL.

V usage is TRBV2 and J usage is TRBJ2-7; TRBD1 matches 8 bases. With 10 bases clipped from V and 6 bases from J, the junction kept 14 bases outside the gene matches. CDR1 SNHLY and CDR2 FYNNEI come from the germline V gene. CDR3 length: 14 residues. CDR3 region: CATTRGTGTGEQYF. As DNA, the CDR3 is TGTGCCACCACTAGAGGGACAGGTACGGGCGAGCAGTACTTC.

In its sample, this clone was seen many times. J is TRBJ1-2 and V is TRBV6-2 or TRBV6-3; no clear D gene. The V end was cut by 5 bases, the J end by 5 bases, with 12 bases between. The CDR3 loop spans 13 amino acids. CDR1 MNHEY and CDR2 SVGEGT come from the germline V gene. CDR3: CASSEGWIYGYTF. Here the CDR3 DNA reads TGTGCCAGCAGTGAGGGCTGGATATATGGCTACACCTTC.

The V call is TRBV27, the J call TRBJ2-1; D call uncertain. Deletions cut 4 bases from V and 1 base from J, with 11 bases between. There are 15 residues in the CDR3. Per germline, CDR1 MNHEY and CDR2 SMNVEV (reference sequence). The CDR3 loop is CASSSQSRSYNEQFF. The CDR3 DNA reads as TGTGCCAGCAGTTCCCAGTCCCGTTCCTACAATGAGCAGTTCTTC.

The rearrangement uses TRBV6-5 and TRBJ1-1; D may be TRBD1 (6 bases). CDR3 length equals 14 residues. V dropped 7 bases and J dropped 2 bases, with 14 bases sitting between them. Per germline, CDR1 MNHEY and CDR2 SVGAGI. The CDR3 spells CASKFGGGNTEAFF. The CDR3 bases are TGTGCCAGCAAGTTTGGGGGCGGTAACACTGAAGCTTTCTTT.